These T cell receptor beta chains were read from a single sample in a study of molecular identifiers for immune sequencing clone quantification. TCRdb analysed the PCR reads with MiXCR anew, one entry per CDR3 protein. The sample has fewer than 100,000 distinct CDR3 sequences, 20% to 25% seen once. Sequencing input: naive CD8+ T cells from blood, with Jurkat cell RNA spiked in. These receptors all stem from a human donor in good health. Some libraries in this study had Jurkat cell RNA spiked in. CDR3s include the opening cysteine and the closing phenylalanine or tryptophan. A D gene is named only where the DNA matches it firmly. The size of a clone is reported for some rows only, either as once, few or many, or as a class for expanded clones.

J gene,D gene,clone size,V gene,CDR3 protein,CDR3 DNA
TRBJ2-5,TRBD1,many,TRBV23-1,CASSVYDRGETQYF,TGCGCCAGCAGTGTCTACGACAGGGGAGAGACCCAGTACTTC
TRBJ2-3,TRBD1,many,TRBV12-5,CASGYRGTASTDTQYF,TGTGCTAGTGGTTACAGAGGGACAGCTAGCACAGATACGCAGTATTTT
TRBJ2-2,.,few,TRBV20-1,CSARNLGTGELFF,TGCAGTGCGCGGAACCTTGGCACCGGGGAGCTGTTTTTT
TRBJ2-1,TRBD2,many,TRBV7-9,CASSSAGGYYNEQFF,TGTGCCAGCAGCTCTGCGGGGGGGTATTACAATGAGCAGTTCTTC
TRBJ2-7,.,many,TRBV7-8,CASSLGLLDNYEQYF,TGTGCCAGCAGCTTAGGTCTGCTCGACAACTACGAGCAGTACTTC
TRBJ1-5,.,many,TRBV20-1,CSARDQAGYSNQPQHF,TGCAGTGCTAGAGATCAGGCGGGTTATAGCAATCAGCCCCAGCATTTT
TRBJ2-7,TRBD2,many,TRBV5-4,CASRGLAGGPQYF,TGTGCCAGCAGGGGACTAGCGGGAGGACCGCAGTACTTC
TRBJ2-3,.,many,TRBV6-2/TRBV6-3,CASSYVGSDTQYF,TGTGCCAGCAGTTACGTCGGGTCAGATACGCAGTATTTT
TRBJ2-1,TRBD2,.,TRBV19,CASTPSGSSYNEQFF,TGTGCCAGTACCCCTAGCGGGAGTTCCTACAATGAGCAGTTCTTC
TRBJ2-7,.,many,TRBV6-5,CASSSQQFSYEQYF,TGTGCCAGCAGTTCGCAACAGTTCTCCTACGAGCAGTACTTC
TRBJ2-7,.,.,TRBV29-1,CSVEDLDSYEQYF,TGCAGCGTTGAAGATTTGGACAGCTACGAGCAGTACTTC
TRBJ2-7,.,.,TRBV4-3,CASSQDRTPTYEQYF,TGCGCCAGCAGCCAAGATCGGACGCCAACCTACGAGCAGTACTTC
TRBJ2-3,TRBD2,many,TRBV13,CASSRRVAGGPDTQYF,TGTGCCAGCAGCCGCCGGGTGGCGGGAGGGCCGGATACGCAGTATTTT
TRBJ2-1,TRBD2,.,TRBV19,CASSTPGGLAGGHEQFF,TGTGCCAGTAGTACCCCCGGAGGACTAGCGGGAGGACATGAGCAGTTCTTC
TRBJ2-5,TRBD1,.,TRBV4-3,CASSRDREPETQYF,TGCGCCAGCAGTCGGGACAGGGAGCCAGAGACCCAGTACTTC
TRBJ2-7,.,few,TRBV7-9,CASSLAAGTDNYEQYF,TGTGCCAGCAGCTTAGCGGCGGGGACAGATAACTACGAGCAGTACTTC
TRBJ2-7,TRBD1,many,TRBV6-5,CASSPRQGFYEQYF,TGTGCCAGCAGTCCACGACAGGGATTCTACGAGCAGTACTTC
TRBJ1-3,TRBD1,.,TRBV7-9,CASSLLGQADSGNTIYF,TGTGCCAGCAGCTTACTGGGACAGGCGGATTCTGGAAACACCATATATTTT
TRBJ1-5,.,many,TRBV6-5,CASSYSDGSNQPQHF,TGTGCCAGCAGTTACTCCGACGGTAGCAATCAGCCCCAGCATTTT
TRBJ2-5,TRBD2,many,TRBV11-2,CASSLVPAGVETQYF,TGTGCCAGCAGCTTAGTACCAGCGGGGGTTGAGACCCAGTACTTC
TRBJ2-3,TRBD2,many,TRBV20-1,CSADGTSETDTQYF,TGCAGTGCGGACGGGACTAGCGAGACAGATACGCAGTATTTT
TRBJ2-3,TRBD2,many,TRBV3-1,CASSQAIAGGPGDTQYF,TGTGCCAGCAGCCAAGCAATAGCGGGAGGGCCTGGGGATACGCAGTATTTT
TRBJ1-2,.,many,TRBV2,CASSEAYSFYGYTF,TGTGCCAGCAGTGAAGCGTACAGTTTCTATGGCTACACCTTC
TRBJ2-2,TRBD2,.,TRBV6-2/TRBV6-3,CASSWGGTGELFF,TGTGCCAGCAGTTGGGGGGGCACCGGGGAGCTGTTTTTT
TRBJ2-5,.,many,TRBV7-6,CASSRTRRETQYF,TGTGCCAGCAGCCGGACGCGGCGGGAGACCCAGTACTTC
TRBJ1-2,.,.,TRBV5-3,CASSLYDTSVGYTF,TGTGCCAGCAGCTTGTATGACACGTCTGTTGGCTACACCTTC
TRBJ2-2,TRBD1,few,TRBV12-5,CASGPPGTGGGTGELFF,TGTGCTAGTGGTCCTCCCGGGACAGGGGGCGGCACCGGGGAGCTGTTTTTT
TRBJ2-1,TRBD2,.,TRBV4-1,CASSQDSGGGDEQFF,TGCGCCAGCAGCCAAGATTCGGGGGGAGGCGATGAGCAGTTCTTC
TRBJ1-5,.,few,TRBV30,CAWSLERYYQPQHF,TGTGCCTGGAGCCTGGAGCGTTACTATCAGCCCCAGCATTTT
TRBJ2-3,TRBD2,.,TRBV7-9,CASSLEGLADSTDTRYF,TGTGCCAGCAGCTTAGAGGGGCTAGCGGATAGCACAGATACGCGGTATTTT
TRBJ1-2,.,many,TRBV6-1,CASSESRLFPGPRNGYTF,TGTGCCAGCAGTGAATCCCGCTTGTTTCCCGGACCACGTAACGGCTACACCTTC
TRBJ1-2,.,.,TRBV5-3,CASSPGQSSSNYGYTF,TGTGCCAGCAGCCCAGGACAGTCCAGCAGTAACTATGGCTACACCTTC
TRBJ2-1,TRBD2,.,TRBV27,CASRPNSGSLRDEQFF,TGTGCCAGCAGACCCAATAGCGGGAGCCTAAGGGATGAGCAGTTCTTC
TRBJ1-6,.,many,TRBV27,CASSTILGGAYNSPLHF,TGTGCCAGCAGTACCATATTGGGGGGCGCCTATAATTCACCCCTCCACTTT
TRBJ2-7,.,.,TRBV4-1,CASSQRDGPSYEQYF,TGCGCCAGCAGCCAGAGGGACGGACCTTCCTACGAGCAGTACTTC
TRBJ2-3,TRBD1,few,TRBV27,CASSLGQGITDTQYF,TGTGCCAGCAGTCTAGGACAGGGAATCACAGATACGCAGTATTTT
TRBJ1-6,.,few,TRBV24-1,CATSDRGIGAYNSPLHF,TGTGCCACCAGTGACAGAGGGATTGGGGCCTATAATTCACCCCTCCACTTT
TRBJ2-7,.,many,TRBV28,CASSPHPVGRAPYEQYF,TGTGCCAGCAGTCCCCACCCGGTAGGCAGGGCGCCCTACGAGCAGTACTTC
TRBJ2-3,TRBD2,many,TRBV7-2,CASSPGTSGADTQYF,TGTGCCAGCAGCCCCGGGACTAGCGGGGCAGATACGCAGTATTTT
TRBJ1-5,.,many,TRBV24-1,CATSPGPRQPQHF,TGTGCCACCAGTCCGGGGCCGCGTCAGCCCCAGCATTTT
TRBJ2-7,TRBD2,many,TRBV5-6,CASSPWGGLYEQYF,TGTGCCAGCAGCCCCTGGGGGGGTCTCTACGAGCAGTACTTC
TRBJ2-7,TRBD1,many,TRBV14,CASSQRTGSSYEQYF,TGTGCCAGCAGCCAAAGGACAGGCAGCTCCTACGAGCAGTACTTC
TRBJ2-3,.,.,TRBV19,CASSMLPLGGTQYF,TGTGCCAGTAGTATGCTCCCCCTCGGGGGTACGCAGTATTTT
TRBJ2-7,.,.,TRBV5-5,CASSRDPTGIPYEQYF,TGTGCCAGCAGCCGCGACCCCACAGGGATCCCCTACGAGCAGTACTTC
TRBJ2-5,.,many,TRBV6-5,CASSYSVIPETQYF,TGTGCCAGCAGTTACTCCGTGATTCCAGAGACCCAGTACTTC
TRBJ2-1,TRBD2,few,TRBV12-3/TRBV12-4,CASSLAGERDEQFF,TGTGCCAGCAGTCTAGCGGGAGAGAGAGATGAGCAGTTCTTC
TRBJ2-7,.,many,TRBV2,CASSVPVRREQYF,TGTGCCAGCAGTGTGCCGGTCCGTCGCGAGCAGTACTTC
TRBJ1-1,.,.,TRBV4-1,CASSQDWAGVRTEAFF,TGCGCCAGCAGCCAAGATTGGGCGGGGGTGCGGACTGAAGCTTTTTTT
TRBJ1-2,.,.,TRBV29-1,CSVEGVVQGLYGYTF,TGCAGCGTTGAAGGGGTAGTACAGGGTTTATATGGCTACACCTTC